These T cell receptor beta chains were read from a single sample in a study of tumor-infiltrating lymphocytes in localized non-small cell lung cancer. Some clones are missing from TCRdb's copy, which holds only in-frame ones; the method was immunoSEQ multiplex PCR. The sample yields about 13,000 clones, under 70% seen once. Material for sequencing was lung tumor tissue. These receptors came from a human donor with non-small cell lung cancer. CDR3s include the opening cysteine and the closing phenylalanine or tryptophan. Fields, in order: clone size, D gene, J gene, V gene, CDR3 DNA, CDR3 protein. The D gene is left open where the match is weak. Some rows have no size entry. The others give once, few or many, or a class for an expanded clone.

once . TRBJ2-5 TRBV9 TGTGCCAGCAGCGTAGGACCGCGGCTAGAAGAGACCCAGTACTTC CASSVGPRLEETQYF
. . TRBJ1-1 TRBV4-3 TGCGCCAGCAGCCTGGGCGCAGAAGCTTTCTTT CASSLGAEAFF
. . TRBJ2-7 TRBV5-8 TGTGCCAGCAGCTTGGTCGGCTCTTACGAGCAGTACTTC CASSLVGSYEQYF
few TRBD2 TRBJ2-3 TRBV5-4 TGTGCCAGCAGCTTGGGACTAGCGGGGGCCAAATTCACAGATACGCAGTATTTT CASSLGLAGAKFTDTQYF
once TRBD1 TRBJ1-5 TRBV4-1 TGCGCCAGCAGCCAAACGACAGGGAACAGCAATCAGCCCCAGCATTTT CASSQTTGNSNQPQHF
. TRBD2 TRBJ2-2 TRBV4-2 TGTGCCAGCAGCCAAGAATCAGGCGGGGGGACCGGGGAGCTGTTTTTT CASSQESGGGTGELFF
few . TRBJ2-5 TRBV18 TGTGCCAGCTCACCGGGGGAGACCCAGTACTTC CASSPGETQYF
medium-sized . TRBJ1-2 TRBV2 TGTGCCAGCTCCGAGGGGGGCCACAGATTAGGAGGCTACACCTTC CASSEGGHRLGGYTF
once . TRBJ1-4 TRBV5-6 TGTGCCAGCAGCTTGGGGGGGAAGTTTAATGAAAAACTGTTTTTT CASSLGGKFNEKLFF
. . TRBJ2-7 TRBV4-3 TGCGCCAGCAGCCAAATGAGGGGCCCCTACGAGCAGTACTTC CASSQMRGPYEQYF
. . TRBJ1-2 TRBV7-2 TGTGCCAGCACCGATAAAGGGACTGCTTATGGCTACACCTTC CASTDKGTAYGYTF
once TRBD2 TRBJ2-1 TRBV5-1 TGCGCCAGCAGCTTAGCGGGGGAGACCTACAATGAGCAGTTCTTC CASSLAGETYNEQFF
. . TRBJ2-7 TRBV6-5 TGTGCCAGCAGTTACTCTAGCCGGGGCTACGAGCAGTACTTC CASSYSSRGYEQYF
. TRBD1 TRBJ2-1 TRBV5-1 TGCGCCAGCAGCTTGGGGGGACAGGGGGCTAATGAGCAGTTCTTC CASSLGGQGANEQFF
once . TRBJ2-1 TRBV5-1 TGCGCCAGCAGCTTGAGAGGCAGGGGAAGTTACAATGAGCAGTTCTTC CASSLRGRGSYNEQFF
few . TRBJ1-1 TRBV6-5 TGTGCCAGTTCTACGACAGATATGAACACTGAAGCTTTCTTT CASSTTDMNTEAFF
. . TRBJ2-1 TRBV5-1 TGCGCCAGCAGCTTAGGACAGACGAGCTCCTACAATGAGCAGTTCTTC CASSLGQTSSYNEQFF
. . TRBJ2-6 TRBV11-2 TGTGCCAGCAGCTTAGGTCCAGGCGCCGGCTCTGGGGCCAACGTCCTGACTTTC CASSLGPGAGSGANVLTF
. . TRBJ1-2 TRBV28 TGTGCCAGCAGGACCGACAGGTATGGCTACACCTTC CASRTDRYGYTF
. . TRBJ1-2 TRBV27 TGTGCCAGCAGTCCTGGACCACTGAGGGGCTACACCTTC CASSPGPLRGYTF
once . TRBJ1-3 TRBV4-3 TGCGCCAGCAGCCCAGGTTTCTCTGGAAACACCATATATTTT CASSPGFSGNTIYF
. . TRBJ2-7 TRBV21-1 TGTGCCAGCTGGGGGCAGGACTTCTACGAGCAGTACTTC CASWGQDFYEQYF
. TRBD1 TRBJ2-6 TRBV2 TGTGCCAGCAGTGACGGGACAGGGGAATTTGGGGCCAACGTCCTGACTTTC CASSDGTGEFGANVLTF
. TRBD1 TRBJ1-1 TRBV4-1 TGCGCCAGCAGCCGCAGGGGGCTTGGGACTGAAGCTTTCTTT CASSRRGLGTEAFF
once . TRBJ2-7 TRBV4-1 TGCGCCAGCAGCCAAGGGACGGGGTACGAGCAGTACTTC CASSQGTGYEQYF
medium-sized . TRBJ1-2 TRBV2 TGTGCCAGCAAGGGAGCCACTTTTAACTATGGCTACACCTTC CASKGATFNYGYTF
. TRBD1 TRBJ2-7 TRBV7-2 TGTGCCAGCAGCGAGGGGCAGGGGGCGGCCTACGAGCAGTACTTC CASSEGQGAAYEQYF
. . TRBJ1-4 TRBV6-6 TGTGCCAGCAGTAGGGGGGAACAGGGATGGATTTTTTTT CASSRGEQGWIFF
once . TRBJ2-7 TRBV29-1 TGCAGCGTTGAAGATCCCGACAGAGACTACGAGCAGTACTTC CSVEDPDRDYEQYF
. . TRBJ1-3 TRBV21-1 TGTGCCAGCAGCAAAGCTAGGGGGTCGGCCGAAAACACCATATATTTT CASSKARGSAENTIYF
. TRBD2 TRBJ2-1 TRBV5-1 TGCGCCACGCAGCTTGGACTAGCGGGTGCCTACAATGAGCAGTTCTTC CATQLGLAGAYNEQFF
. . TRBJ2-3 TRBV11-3 TGTGCCAGCAGCTTAGGTCAGCCCACAGATACGCAGTATTTT CASSLGQPTDTQYF
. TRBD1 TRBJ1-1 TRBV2 TGTGCCAGCAGTGAGGACAGGGTGGAGGCTTTCTTT CASSEDRVEAFF
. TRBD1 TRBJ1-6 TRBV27 TGTGCCAGCAGTTACGGACAGGGAGCTTCGCCCCTCCACTTT CASSYGQGASPLHF
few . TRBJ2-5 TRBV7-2 TGTGCCAGCAGCTCGCTTGAGGCCCAGTACTTC CASSSLEAQYF
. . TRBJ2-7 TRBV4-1 TGCGCCAGCAGCCAAGTATCCCCCGCAGGGATCTACGAGCAGTACTTC CASSQVSPAGIYEQYF
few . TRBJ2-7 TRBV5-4 TGTGCCAGCAGCTTCGGACAGAGCTACGAGCAGTACTTC CASSFGQSYEQYF
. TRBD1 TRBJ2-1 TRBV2 TGTGCCAGCAGCCAGGGGGCACATGAGCAGTTCTTC CASSQGAHEQFF
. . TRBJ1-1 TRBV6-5 TGTGCCAGCAGTTACGGGGCTTTAGGGACTGAAGCTTTCTTT CASSYGALGTEAFF
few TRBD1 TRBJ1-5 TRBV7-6 TGTGCCAGCAGCGTACAGGGGCAACAGCCCCAGCATTTT CASSVQGQQPQHF
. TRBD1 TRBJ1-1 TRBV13 TGTGCCAGCAGCTCAAGACGGACAGGGGGGACTGAAGCTTTCTTT CASSSRRTGGTEAFF
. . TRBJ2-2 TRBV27 TGTGCCAGCAGTTTAGGCGGGACTTTCACCGGGGAGCTGTTTTTT CASSLGGTFTGELFF
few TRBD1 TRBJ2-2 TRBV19 TGTGCCAGTAGCCCCGGGACAGGGGAAGAGGCCGGGGAGCTGTTTTTT CASSPGTGEEAGELFF
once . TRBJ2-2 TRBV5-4 TGTGCCAGCAGCTTGGTAGGGGGGGCTACCGGGGAGCTGTTTTTT CASSLVGGATGELFF
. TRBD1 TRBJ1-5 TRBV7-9 TGTGCCAGCAGCCTGGGACAGGGGGACAATCAGCCCCAGCATTTT CASSLGQGDNQPQHF
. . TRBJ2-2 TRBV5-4 TGTGCCAGCAGCTTTTCTGCGAATAGAAAGAACACCGGGGAGCTGTTTTTT CASSFSANRKNTGELFF
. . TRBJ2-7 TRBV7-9 TGTGCCAGCAGCTCTTTAGGGGGGGTCCCCTCCTACGAGCAGTACTTC CASSSLGGVPSYEQYF
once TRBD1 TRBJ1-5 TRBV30 TGTGCCTGGAGACTTGGGGGGACAGGGGGTCAGCCCCAGCATTTT CAWRLGGTGGQPQHF
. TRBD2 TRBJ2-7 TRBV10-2 TGCGCCAGCAGCGTCACTAGCGGGAGGACAACCTACGAGCAGTACTTC CASSVTSGRTTYEQYF
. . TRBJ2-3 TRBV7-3 TGTGCCAGCAGCTTATCCGGGACTGGCTACCCAGATACGCAGTATTTT CASSLSGTGYPDTQYF
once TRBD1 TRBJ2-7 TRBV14 TGTGCCAGCAGCCAACTGGTAACAGGGGTCTCCTACGAGCAGTACTTC CASSQLVTGVSYEQYF
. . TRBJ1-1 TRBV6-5 TGTGCCAGCAGTTACTCGACGACAGCCAACACTGAAGCTTTCTTT CASSYSTTANTEAFF
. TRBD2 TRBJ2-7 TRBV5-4 TGTGCCAGCAGCCCAACTACTAGCGGGAGGGCCCACGAGCAGTACTTC CASSPTTSGRAHEQYF
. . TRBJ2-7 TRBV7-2 TGTGCCAGCAGCTTAGACTCAGCCAGCCTACGAGAGCAGTACTTC CASSLDSASLREQYF
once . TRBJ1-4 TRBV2 TGTGCCAGCAGTCCATCGAGCGCACCGTATGAAAAACTGTTTTTT CASSPSSAPYEKLFF
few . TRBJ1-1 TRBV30 TGTGCCTGGAGCCTGAACACTGAAGCTTTCTTT CAWSLNTEAFF